This TCR beta chain was obtained from a study of Tregs in tolerant kidney transplant recipients. Notes on the study in general: Validation in larger populations is needed because few patients were studied. This study did not directly address biological reproducibility. Activated donor B cell expansion appeared to reveal the most relevant donor-specific TCRbeta repertoire.

Data came from immunoSEQ multiplex PCR; TCRdb stores just in-frame clones and leaves some out. The sample comprises under 100,000 clones, around 94% of which are singletons, and 4.5% to 5% rests with the top ten. CD4+CD25+CD127- Tregs, CD4+CD25- non-Tregs, CD4 and CD8 cells were sorted. Turning to this clone: Its antigen is still unknown.

Per the germline V gene, CDR1 is MGHRA and CDR2 is YSYEKL. The CDR3 extends over 13 amino acids. Trimming took off 0 bases at V and 4 bases at J, with 7 bases between the two ends. The sequence was obtained from a human donor in good health. The chain recombines TRBV4-1 with TRBJ2-7; the D is unclear. The sequenced material came from CD8+ T cells from blood. Here the CDR3 DNA reads TGCGCCAGCAGCCAAGATAGCCCGTACGAGCAGTACTTC. Protein sequence: CASSQDSPYEQYF.